This TCR beta chain originates from a study of T cell responses to AZD1222 COVID-19 vaccine. At the level of the study: Second-dose intervals of approximately 4 or approximately 12 weeks were pooled.

Germline assignment: CDR1 LNHDA and CDR2 SQIVND (reference sequence). Trimming took off 2 bases at V and 3 bases at J, with 8 bases between the two ends. CDR3 length: 13 amino acids. Using immunoSEQ multiplex PCR, the repertoire was profiled, and TCRdb retains in-frame clones only, with some absent. The sample gives approximately 110,000 clones, roughly 91% of which show up once; about 1.2% is in the top ten. Study-wide results and caveats: Clonal diversity may have been underestimated in mostly white British donors. None of the repertoires were sampled until the peak T cell response had passed.

As concerns this clone: The antigen is unknown.

This clonotype was sampled from an adult in good health. The V gene is TRBV19, the J gene TRBJ2-7; D is unresolved. This specimen was peripheral blood, taken on day 0 of AZD1222 vaccination. Here the CDR3 DNA reads TGTGCCAGTAGTATAATGGCAAGCTACGAGCAGTACTTC. It is translated as CASSIMASYEQYF.